The 7 T cell receptor beta chains presented below share a single source sample, sequenced in a study of tumor T cells in aggressive B-cell lymphoma. Data came from immunoSEQ multiplex PCR; TCRdb stores just in-frame clones and leaves some out. The sample includes about 9,900 clones, over 75% of them seen just once. The specimen was tumor tissue. Receptor source: an adult with diffuse large B cell lymphoma.

The chain joins TRBV28 to TRBJ1-1; unclear D gene. V lost 2 bases and J lost 2, with 6 bases in between. The CDR3 length is 13 residues. CDR1 MDHEN and CDR2 SYDVKM come from the germline V gene. The CDR3 DNA follows: TGTGCCAGCAGTTTAGGCGGTAACACTGAAGCTTTCTTT. Encoded protein: CASSLGGNTEAFF.

The chain joins TRBV19 to TRBJ1-5; 7 nucleotides line up with TRBD1. The V and J ends lost 2 bases and 11 bases, in that order; junction bases with no gene match: 12. The CDR3 is 15 amino acids. Germline V gives CDR1 LNHDA, CDR2 SQIVND (reference sequence). The CDR3 DNA reads as TGTGCCAGTAGTATATTCGGGGACAGAAGCCCAGCCCAGCATTTT. Translated: CASSIFGDRSPAQHF. The full variable domain, completed using reference TRBV19 and TRBJ1-5, is DGGITQSPKYLFRKEGQNVTLSCEQNLNHDAMYWYRQDPGQGLRLIYYSQIVNDFQKGDIAEGYSVSREKKESFPLTVTSAQKNPTAFYLCASSIFGDRSPAQHFGDGTRLSIL.

A note on this clone: One end of the junction does not line up with germline, which may come from a read error. V usage is TRBV7-6 and J usage is TRBJ2-2; TRBD1 aligns across 7 bases. Germline V gives CDR1 SGHVS, CDR2 FNYEAQ. This CDR3 is 15 amino acids long. CDR3 nucleotides: TGTGCCAGCAGTTTAGCGTTAGGGGGCCCCGGGGAGCTGTTTTTT. Translated, it gives CASSLALGGPGELFF. Filled out from reference TRBV7-6 and TRBJ2-2, the complete variable domain reads GAGVSQSPRYKVTKRGQDVALRCDPISGHVSLYWYRQALGQGPEFLTYFNYEAQQDKSGLPNDRFSAERPEGSISTLTIQRTEQRDSAMYRCASSLALGGPGELFFGEGSRLTVL.

The chain is built from TRBV15 and TRBJ1-3; 7 bases map to TRBD1. Trimming removed 4 bases from V and 0 bases from J; junction bases left unmatched: 6. Germline V gene lookup returns CDR1 LNHNV and CDR2 YYDKDF (reference sequence). This CDR3 spans 16 amino acids. The CDR3 DNA follows: TGTGCCACCAGCAAAGGGGGCAGGGACTCTGGAAACACCATATATTTT. Translation: CATSKGGRDSGNTIYF.

This clone was detected only once. This chain links TRBV5-1 with TRBJ2-2, with D hard to call. CDR1 is SGHRS and CDR2 is YFSETQ in the germline V gene. The CDR3 contains 18 residues. V lost 6 bases and J lost 2, with 23 bases in between. In DNA form, the CDR3 reads TGCGCCAGCACCGCTCCCTATCCCCTGGAGTCAAACACCGGGGAGCTGTTTTTT. Translation gives CASTAPYPLESNTGELFF.

CDR3 nucleotide sequence: TGTGCCAGTAGTAGCCTGACAGGGGGCTACGAGCAGTACTTC. It yields the protein CASSSLTGGYEQYF. This chain connects TRBV19 to TRBJ2-7; 9 nucleotides agree with TRBD1. The ends lost 4 bases at V and 3 bases at J; junction bases unmatched: 4. The CDR3 is 14 residues long. Germline-derived CDR1 and CDR2 are LNHDA and SQIVND (reference sequence).

This clone appeared a single time. V is TRBV5-1 and J is TRBJ1-2; 8 bases are shared with TRBD1. Germline V gene data show CDR1 as SGHRS and CDR2 as YFSETQ. CDR3 size: 14 residues. The V gene end was trimmed by 3 bases and the J gene end by 7 bases; junction bases not matched to a gene: 8. The CDR3 reads CASSSDRVRSGYTF. The CDR3 bases are TGCGCCAGCAGCTCGGACAGGGTACGGTCTGGCTACACCTTC.